This TCR beta chain was profiled in a study of T cells after posttransplantation cyclophosphamide. Germline V gene sequence: CDR1 LNHDA, CDR2 SQIVND (reference sequence). The CDR3 spans 16 residues. V was clipped by 2 bases and J by 9 bases, with 22 bases between them. The assay was immunoSEQ multiplex PCR, and TCRdb's table has in-frame clones only and misses some. The sample comprises thousands of clones, roughly 98% of which are singletons, and about 0.25% rests with the top ten. As regards this clone: The antigen is unknown.

On the day of bone marrow donation, the related graft donor provided peripheral blood. Cells defined as naive were viable CD3+CD4+ or CD3+CD8+ and CCR7+CD45RA+CD45RO-CD95-CD27+CD28+. Study-level findings and limits: Blood and skin or GI T cell repertoires showed limited TRB overlap.

The chain uses TRBV19 and TRBJ2-5, with unresolved D. The clonotype comes from a man aged 50 to 59 in good health, CMV-negative, and a related stem cell transplant donor. Sequencing input: naive CD8+ T cells sorted from PBMCs. The CDR3, as DNA: TGTGCCAGTAGTATAAAGGCCAGTCTTGGTTTGGCGGCCCAGTACTTC. It codes for CASSIKASLGLAAQYF. Complete variable domain (other parts from reference TRBV19 and TRBJ2-5): DGGITQSPKYLFRKEGQNVTLSCEQNLNHDAMYWYRQDPGQGLRLIYYSQIVNDFQKGDIAEGYSVSREKKESFPLTVTSAQKNPTAFYLCASSIKASLGLAAQYFGPGTRLLVL.